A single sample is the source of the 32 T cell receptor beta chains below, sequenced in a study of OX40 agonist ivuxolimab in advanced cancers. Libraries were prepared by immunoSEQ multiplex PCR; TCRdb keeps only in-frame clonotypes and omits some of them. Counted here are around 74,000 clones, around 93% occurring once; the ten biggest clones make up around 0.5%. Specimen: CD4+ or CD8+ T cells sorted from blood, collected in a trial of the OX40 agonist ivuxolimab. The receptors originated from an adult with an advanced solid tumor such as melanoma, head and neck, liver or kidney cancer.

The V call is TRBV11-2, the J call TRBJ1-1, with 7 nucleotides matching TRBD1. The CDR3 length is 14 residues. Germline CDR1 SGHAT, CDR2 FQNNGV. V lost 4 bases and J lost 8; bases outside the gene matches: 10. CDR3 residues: CASSSLRGQGEAFF. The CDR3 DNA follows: TGTGCCAGCAGCTCCTTAAGGGGGCAAGGGGAAGCTTTCTTT.

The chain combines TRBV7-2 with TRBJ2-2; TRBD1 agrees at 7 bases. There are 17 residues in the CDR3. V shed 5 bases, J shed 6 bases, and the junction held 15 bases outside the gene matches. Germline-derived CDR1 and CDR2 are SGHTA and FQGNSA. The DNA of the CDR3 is TGTGCCAGCAGCAAGTTTGTAGGGGGCGGTGACGCCGGGGAGCTGTTTTTT. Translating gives CASSKFVGGGDAGELFF.

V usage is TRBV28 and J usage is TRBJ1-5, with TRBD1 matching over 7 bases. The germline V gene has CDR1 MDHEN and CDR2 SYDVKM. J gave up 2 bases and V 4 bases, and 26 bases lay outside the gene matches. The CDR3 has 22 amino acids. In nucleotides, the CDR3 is TGTGCCAGCAGTTCCATAGGCCGTGGAGCATTAGGGACAGCCAGGCGCAATCAGCCCCAGCATTTT. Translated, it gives CASSSIGRGALGTARRNQPQHF.

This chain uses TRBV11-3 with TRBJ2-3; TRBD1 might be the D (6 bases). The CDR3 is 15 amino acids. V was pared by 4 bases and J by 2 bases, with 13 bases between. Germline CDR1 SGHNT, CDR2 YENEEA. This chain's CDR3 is CASSYLTGITDTQYF. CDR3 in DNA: TGTGCCAGCAGCTATCTAACAGGGATCACAGATACGCAGTATTTT.

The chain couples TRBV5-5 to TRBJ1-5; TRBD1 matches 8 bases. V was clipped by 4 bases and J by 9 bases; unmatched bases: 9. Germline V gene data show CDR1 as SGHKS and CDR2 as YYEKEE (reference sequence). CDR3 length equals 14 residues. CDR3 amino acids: CASSPADRAGPQHF. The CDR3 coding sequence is TGTGCCAGCAGCCCCGCGGACAGGGCAGGGCCCCAGCATTTT.

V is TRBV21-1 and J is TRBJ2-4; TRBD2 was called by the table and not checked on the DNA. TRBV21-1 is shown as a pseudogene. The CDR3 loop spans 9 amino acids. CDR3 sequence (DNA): TGTGCCAGCAGCAAAAAACCGGGGTTC. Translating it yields CASSKKPGF.

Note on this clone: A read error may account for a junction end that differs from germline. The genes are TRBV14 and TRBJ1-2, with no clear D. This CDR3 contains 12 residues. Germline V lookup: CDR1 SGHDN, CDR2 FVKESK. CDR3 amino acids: CASSQSGYDYTF. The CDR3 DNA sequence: TGTGCCAGCAGCCAGTCGGGGTATGACTACACCTTC.

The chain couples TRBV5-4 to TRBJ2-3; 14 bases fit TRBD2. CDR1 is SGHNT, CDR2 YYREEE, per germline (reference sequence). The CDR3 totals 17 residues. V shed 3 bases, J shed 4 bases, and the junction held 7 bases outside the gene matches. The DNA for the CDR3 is TGTGCCAGCAGCTCAGGACTAGCGGGAGGTCTCCCAGATACGCAGTATTTT. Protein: CASSSGLAGGLPDTQYF.

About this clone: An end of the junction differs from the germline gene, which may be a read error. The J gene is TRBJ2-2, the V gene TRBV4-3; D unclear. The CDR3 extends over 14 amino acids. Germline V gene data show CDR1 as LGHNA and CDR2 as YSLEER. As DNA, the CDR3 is TGCGCCAGCAGATTAATGAGTGACACCAGGGAGCTGTTTTTT. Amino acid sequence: CASRLMSDTRELFF.

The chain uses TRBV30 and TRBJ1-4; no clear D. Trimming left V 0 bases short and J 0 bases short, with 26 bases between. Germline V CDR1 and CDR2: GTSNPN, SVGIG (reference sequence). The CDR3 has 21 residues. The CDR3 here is CAWSVRLRRTTNAATNEKLFF. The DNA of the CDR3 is TGTGCCTGGAGTGTACGCTTAAGGAGAACTACTAATGCAGCAACTAATGAAAAACTGTTTTTT.

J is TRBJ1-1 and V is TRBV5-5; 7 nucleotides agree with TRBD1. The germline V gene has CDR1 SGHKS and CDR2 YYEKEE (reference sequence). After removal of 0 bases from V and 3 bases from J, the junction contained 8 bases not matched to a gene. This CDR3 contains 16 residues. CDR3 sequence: CASSLARTGGYTEAFF. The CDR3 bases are TGTGCCAGCAGCTTGGCCCGGACAGGTGGGTACACTGAAGCTTTCTTT.

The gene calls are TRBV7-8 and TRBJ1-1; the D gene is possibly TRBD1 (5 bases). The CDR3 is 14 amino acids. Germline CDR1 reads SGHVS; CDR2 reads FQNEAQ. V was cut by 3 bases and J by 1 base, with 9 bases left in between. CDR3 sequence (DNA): TGTGCCAGCAGCTTGTCTCAGGGGAACACTGAAGCTTTCTTT. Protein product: CASSLSQGNTEAFF.

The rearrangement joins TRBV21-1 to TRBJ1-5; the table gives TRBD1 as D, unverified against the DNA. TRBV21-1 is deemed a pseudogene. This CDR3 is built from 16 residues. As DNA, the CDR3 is TGTGCCAGCAGCAAAGCTAGGACAGGGGACAATCAGCCCCAGCATTTT. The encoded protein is CASSKARTGDNQPQHF.

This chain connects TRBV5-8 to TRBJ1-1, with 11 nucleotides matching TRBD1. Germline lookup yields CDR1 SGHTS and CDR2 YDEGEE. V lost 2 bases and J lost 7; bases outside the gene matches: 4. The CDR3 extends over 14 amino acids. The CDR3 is CASSFGQGASEAFF. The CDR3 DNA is TGTGCCAGCAGCTTTGGACAGGGGGCAAGTGAAGCTTTCTTT.

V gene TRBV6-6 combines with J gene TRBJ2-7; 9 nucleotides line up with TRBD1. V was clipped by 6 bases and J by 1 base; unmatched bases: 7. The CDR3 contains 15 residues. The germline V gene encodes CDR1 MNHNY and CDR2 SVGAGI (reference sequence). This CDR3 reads CASRPPGQGSYEQYF. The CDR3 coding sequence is TGTGCCAGCAGACCCCCGGGACAGGGATCCTACGAGCAGTACTTC.

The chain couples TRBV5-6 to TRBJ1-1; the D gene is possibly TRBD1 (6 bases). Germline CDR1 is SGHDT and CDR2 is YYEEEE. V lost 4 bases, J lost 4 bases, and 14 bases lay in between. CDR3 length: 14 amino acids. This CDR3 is CASSIQQGSTEAFF. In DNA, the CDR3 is TGTGCCAGCAGCATACAACAGGGTTCCACTGAAGCTTTCTTT.

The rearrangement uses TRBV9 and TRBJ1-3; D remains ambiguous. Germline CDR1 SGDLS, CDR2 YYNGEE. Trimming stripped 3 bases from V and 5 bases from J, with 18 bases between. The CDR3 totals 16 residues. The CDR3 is CASSAKLSYTRNTIYF. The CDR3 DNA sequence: TGTGCCAGCAGCGCCAAACTTAGCTACACCCGAAACACCATATATTTT.

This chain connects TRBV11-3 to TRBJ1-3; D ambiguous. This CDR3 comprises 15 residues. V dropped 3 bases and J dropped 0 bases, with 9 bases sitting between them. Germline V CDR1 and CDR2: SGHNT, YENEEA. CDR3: CASSLNSLSGNTIYF. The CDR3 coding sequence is TGTGCCAGCAGCTTGAACAGCCTCTCTGGAAACACCATATATTTT.

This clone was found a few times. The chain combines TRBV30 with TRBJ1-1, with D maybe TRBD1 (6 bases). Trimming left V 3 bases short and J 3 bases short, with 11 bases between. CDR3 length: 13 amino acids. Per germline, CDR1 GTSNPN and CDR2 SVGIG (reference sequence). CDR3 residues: CAWSLNRDTEAFF. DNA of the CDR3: TGTGCCTGGAGCCTAAACAGGGACACTGAAGCTTTCTTT.

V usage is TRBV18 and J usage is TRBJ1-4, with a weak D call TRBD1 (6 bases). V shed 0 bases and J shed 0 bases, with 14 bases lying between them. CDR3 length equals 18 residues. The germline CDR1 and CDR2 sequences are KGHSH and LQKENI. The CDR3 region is CASSPPTDSHATNEKLFF. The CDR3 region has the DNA TGTGCCAGCTCACCACCTACGGACAGCCATGCAACTAATGAAAAACTGTTTTTT.

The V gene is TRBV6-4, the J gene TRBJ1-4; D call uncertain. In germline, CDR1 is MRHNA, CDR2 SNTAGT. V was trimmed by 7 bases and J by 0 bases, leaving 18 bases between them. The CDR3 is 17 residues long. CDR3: CASTSGNRFPTNEKLFF. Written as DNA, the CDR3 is TGTGCCAGCACCTCGGGAAACCGATTCCCAACTAATGAAAAACTGTTTTTT.

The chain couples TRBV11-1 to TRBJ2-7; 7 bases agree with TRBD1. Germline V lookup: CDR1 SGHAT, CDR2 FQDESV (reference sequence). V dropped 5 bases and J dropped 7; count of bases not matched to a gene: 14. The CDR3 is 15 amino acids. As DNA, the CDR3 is TGTGCCAGCAGCCCCTGGGCAGGGGGACGGGAAGAGCAGTACTTC. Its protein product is CASSPWAGGREEQYF.

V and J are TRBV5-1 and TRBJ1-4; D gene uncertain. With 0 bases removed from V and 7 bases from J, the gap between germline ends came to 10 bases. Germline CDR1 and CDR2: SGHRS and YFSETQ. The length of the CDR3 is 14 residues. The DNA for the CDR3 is TGCGCCAGCAGCTTGGGTGGGAGCCTTGAAAAACTGTTTTTT. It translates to CASSLGGSLEKLFF.

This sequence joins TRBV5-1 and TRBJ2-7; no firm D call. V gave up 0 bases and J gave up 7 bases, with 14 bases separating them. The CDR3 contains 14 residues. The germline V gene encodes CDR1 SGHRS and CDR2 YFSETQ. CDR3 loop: CASSLGVGSGEQYF. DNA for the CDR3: TGCGCCAGCAGCTTGGGTGTAGGATCTGGGGAGCAGTACTTC.

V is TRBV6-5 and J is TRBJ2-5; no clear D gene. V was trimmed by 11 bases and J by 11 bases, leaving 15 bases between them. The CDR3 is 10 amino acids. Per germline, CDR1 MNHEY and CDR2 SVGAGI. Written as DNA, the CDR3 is TGTGCCCTCACCGGACGGCCGCAGTACTTC. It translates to CALTGRPQYF.

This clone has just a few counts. CDR3: CASSGDRDQPQHF. The CDR3 DNA reads as TGTGCCAGCAGCGGGGACAGGGATCAGCCCCAGCATTTT. This chain links TRBV6-5 with TRBJ1-5; 9 bases fit TRBD1. The CDR3 is 13 amino acids. The germline gives CDR1 MNHEY, CDR2 SVGAGI. V gave up 6 bases and J gave up 5 bases; unmatched junction bases: 2.

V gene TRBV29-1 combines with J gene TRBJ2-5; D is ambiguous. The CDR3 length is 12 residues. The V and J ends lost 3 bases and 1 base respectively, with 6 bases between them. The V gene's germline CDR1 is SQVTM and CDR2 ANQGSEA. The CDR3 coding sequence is TGCAGCGTTGACAGGAGCCAAGAGACCCAGTACTTC. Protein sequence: CSVDRSQETQYF.

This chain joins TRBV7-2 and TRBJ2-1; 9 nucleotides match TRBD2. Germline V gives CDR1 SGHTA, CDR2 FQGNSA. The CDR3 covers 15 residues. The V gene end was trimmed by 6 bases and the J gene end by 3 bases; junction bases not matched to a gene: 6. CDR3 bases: TGTGCCAGCAGTCGCGATAGCGGGGGCTACAATGAGCAGTTCTTC. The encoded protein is CASSRDSGGYNEQFF.

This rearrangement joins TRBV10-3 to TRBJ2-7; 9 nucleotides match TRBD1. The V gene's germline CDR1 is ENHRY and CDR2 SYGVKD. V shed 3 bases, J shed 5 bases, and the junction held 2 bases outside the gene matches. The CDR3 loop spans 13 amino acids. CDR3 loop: CAISEQGANEQYF. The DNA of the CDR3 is TGTGCCATCAGTGAACAGGGGGCAAACGAGCAGTACTTC.

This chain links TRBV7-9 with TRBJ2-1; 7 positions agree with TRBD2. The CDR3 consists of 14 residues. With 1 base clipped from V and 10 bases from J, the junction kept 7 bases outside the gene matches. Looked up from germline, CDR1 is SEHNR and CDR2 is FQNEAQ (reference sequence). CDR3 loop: CASSLEWEGQEQFF. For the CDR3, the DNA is TGTGCCAGCAGCTTAGAGTGGGAGGGGCAGGAGCAGTTCTTC.

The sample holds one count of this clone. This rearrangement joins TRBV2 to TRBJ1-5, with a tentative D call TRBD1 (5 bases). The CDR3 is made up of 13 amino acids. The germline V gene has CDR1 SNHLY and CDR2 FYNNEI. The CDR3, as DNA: TGTGAAGCGGCGGGGGGGTTGGATCAGCCCCAGCATTTT. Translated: CEAAGGLDQPQHF.

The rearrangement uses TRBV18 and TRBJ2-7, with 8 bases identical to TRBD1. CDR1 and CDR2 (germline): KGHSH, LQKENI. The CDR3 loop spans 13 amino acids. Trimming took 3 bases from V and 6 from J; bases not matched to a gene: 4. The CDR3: CASSPDRVGEQYF. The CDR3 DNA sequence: TGTGCCAGCTCACCGGACAGGGTTGGCGAGCAGTACTTC. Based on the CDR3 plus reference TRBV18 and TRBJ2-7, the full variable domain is NAGVMQNPRHLVRRRGQEARLRCSPMKGHSHVYWYRQLPEEGLKFMVYLQKENIIDESGMPKERFSAEFPKEGPSILRIQQVVRGDSAAYFCASSPDRVGEQYFGPGTRLTVT.